The 25 T cell receptor beta chains below all came from one sample that was sequenced in a study of vaccination effects on CD4 cells after COVID-19. These TCRs' antigens remain unknown. Assay: immunoSEQ multiplex PCR; the TCRdb copy retains only in-frame clones and omits some. The sample lists tens of thousands of clones; roughly 77% were seen once. Sequencing in the ViraFEST assay came after antigen-specific CD4+ T cells had been expanded with viral peptide pools, which were used to stimulate PBMC. A roughly 10-day culture period preceded the isolation of CD4+ T cells. A PCR test confirmed that the person had SARS-CoV-2 infection between March and December 2020. This sample comprised CD4+ T cells from PBMCs cultured with HIV peptides, obtained before COVID-19 vaccination. Indicated subset: HIV-1 Nef peptide pool negative control/reference culture. Source of these receptors: a human donor who had a prior SARS-CoV-2 infection.

The chain uses TRBV5-1 and TRBJ2-3; TRBD2 matches 15 bases. Trimming took 4 bases from V and 4 from J; bases not matched to a gene: 4. The germline CDR1 and CDR2 sequences are SGHRS and YFSETQ. The CDR3 runs 16 residues. DNA of the CDR3: TGCGCCAGCAGCGTGGGACTAGCGGGGGGTGCAGATACGCAGTATTTT. It yields the protein CASSVGLAGGADTQYF.

Comment on this clone: Other DNA sequences in this sample translate to the same CDR3. The V call is TRBV18, the J call TRBJ2-3; D gene uncertain. The CDR3 sequence is 12 residues long. Germline V gene data show CDR1 as KGHSH and CDR2 as LQKENI. V lost 3 bases and J 0 bases, leaving 1 base between the germline ends. The CDR3 region is CASSPSTDTQYF. The CDR3 region has the DNA TGTGCCAGCTCACCGAGCACAGATACGCAGTATTTT.

This sequence joins TRBV29-1 and TRBJ2-6; D gene ambiguous. This CDR3 has 12 residues. CDR1 is SQVTM, CDR2 ANQGSEA, per germline. Between the trimmed V and J ends, which lost 2 bases and 2 bases, there was a span of 1 base. CDR3 protein: CSVETGANVLTF. DNA of the CDR3: TGCAGCGTTGAAACTGGGGCCAACGTCCTGACTTTC.

The gene calls are TRBV5-6 and TRBJ1-1; TRBD1 aligns across 7 bases. This CDR3 spans 14 amino acids. V lost 4 bases, J lost 1 base, and 4 bases stayed unmatched. From germline, CDR1 is SGHDT and CDR2 YYEEEE. The CDR3 sequence: CASSPGTENTEAFF. CDR3 nucleotides: TGTGCCAGCAGCCCCGGGACAGAGAACACTGAAGCTTTCTTT.

The gene calls are TRBV2 and TRBJ1-2; a possible D gene is TRBD1 (6 bases). V lost 3 bases to trimming and J lost 4 bases, with 12 bases between them. CDR3 length: 14 amino acids. CDR1 is SNHLY and CDR2 is FYNNEI in the germline V gene. As DNA, the CDR3 is TGTGCCAGCAGTGATCGGGGGCTTTCCTATGGCTACACCTTC. Encoded protein: CASSDRGLSYGYTF.

The chain carries TRBV10-3 and TRBJ2-7; either TRBD1 or TRBD2 may supply D (5 bases each). Deletions cut 4 bases from V and 3 bases from J, with 19 bases between. The CDR3 runs 16 residues. Germline loops: CDR1 ENHRY, CDR2 SYGVKD. CDR3 sequence: CAISVVGVNTLYEQYF. The CDR3 coding sequence is TGTGCCATCAGTGTTGTGGGGGTAAACACTCTCTACGAGCAGTACTTC.

The genes are TRBV12-3 or TRBV12-4 and TRBJ2-7, with a tentative D call TRBD2 (5 bases). Trimming removed 3 bases from V and 6 bases from J, with 12 bases in between. CDR3 length: 13 residues. This CDR3 is CASSLRSGSEQYF. CDR3 nucleotides: TGTGCCAGCAGTTTGAGGTCTGGGAGCGAGCAGTACTTC.

The CDR3 protein is CATSRGNQPQHF. The CDR3 nucleotides read TGTGCCACCAGCAGGGGAAATCAGCCCCAGCATTTT. V and J are TRBV15 and TRBJ1-5; D is unclear. This CDR3 has 12 residues. The germline V and J ends were trimmed by 3 bases and 4 bases, with 4 bases remaining between them. Per the germline V gene, CDR1 is LNHNV and CDR2 is YYDKDF (reference sequence).

The V gene is TRBV7-9, the J gene TRBJ2-2, with 7 nucleotides matching TRBD1. The trim removed 5 bases at V and 0 bases at J, leaving 9 bases unmatched. CDR3 length: 17 amino acids. CDR1 SEHNR and CDR2 FQNEAQ come from the germline V gene (reference sequence). This CDR3 reads CASSPNIGTANTGELFF. For the CDR3, the DNA is TGTGCCAGCAGCCCGAATATCGGGACAGCGAACACCGGGGAGCTGTTTTTT.

The chain has TRBV11-2 and TRBJ2-5; D may be TRBD1 (6 bases). Per the germline V gene, CDR1 is SGHAT and CDR2 is FQNNGV. Trimming shortened V by 5 bases and J by 2 bases, and 9 bases separated the two germline ends. CDR3 length: 13 amino acids. The CDR3 loop is CASSLGQQETQYF. The CDR3 DNA reads TGTGCCAGCAGCCTCGGACAGCAAGAGACCCAGTACTTC. Complete variable domain (other parts from reference TRBV11-2 and TRBJ2-5): EAGVAQSPRYKIIEKRQSVAFWCNPISGHATLYWYQQILGQGPKLLIQFQNNGVVDDSQLPKDRFSAERLKGVDSTLKIQPAKLEDSAVYLCASSLGQQETQYFGPGTRLLVL.

The chain combines TRBV12-5 with TRBJ1-2; D might be TRBD1 (6 bases). The V end was cut by 3 bases, the J end by 7 bases, with 12 bases between. From germline, CDR1 is LGHNT and CDR2 FRNRAP. The CDR3 is 13 amino acids. The CDR3 nucleotides read TGTGCTAGTGGTTTAGGCAGGGGCTTTGGCTACACCTTC. Translation gives CASGLGRGFGYTF.

For this clone: At one boundary the junction diverges from the germline segment, which might be a read error. The chain joins TRBV7-7 to TRBJ2-1; D is unclear. CDR1 SSHAT and CDR2 FNYEAQ come from the germline V gene (reference sequence). The CDR3 extends over 15 amino acids. CDR3: CASSPLGVGSDEQFF. The CDR3 coding sequence is TGTGCTAGCAGCCCGCTCGGCGTGGGGTCTGATGAGCAGTTCTTC.

In its sample, this clone was seen a few times. This rearrangement joins TRBV4-1 to TRBJ1-6, with 12 bases fitting TRBD1. Looked up from germline, CDR1 is MGHRA and CDR2 is YSYEKL. J was trimmed by 9 bases and V by 2 bases; bases with no gene match: 2. This CDR3 is 15 amino acids long. The CDR3 DNA reads as TGCGCCAGCAGCCAATGGGACAGGGGGCTTTCACCCCTCCACTTT. This gives the protein CASSQWDRGLSPLHF.

J is TRBJ1-2 and V is TRBV12-3 or TRBV12-4, with D unresolved. Trimming stripped 0 bases from V and 3 bases from J, with 5 bases between. This CDR3 is built from 13 residues. The CDR3 sequence is CASSLAYYYGYTF. CDR3 nucleotides: TGTGCCAGCAGTTTAGCCTACTACTATGGCTACACCTTC.

The chain employs TRBV7-2 and TRBJ2-3; D unclear. The germline gives CDR1 SGHTA, CDR2 FQGNSA. Trimming removed 1 base from V and 9 bases from J, with 14 bases in between. The CDR3 covers 14 residues. DNA for the CDR3: TGTGCCAGCAGCTTAGAACGCCTTCCGCAAACGCAGTATTTT. This codes for CASSLERLPQTQYF.

The chain uses TRBV5-6 and TRBJ2-3; TRBD2 is a possible D gene (6 bases). This CDR3 region has 14 residues. The germline V and J ends were trimmed by 7 bases and 1 base, with 13 bases remaining between them. Germline CDR1 reads SGHDT; CDR2 reads YYEEEE. The DNA for the CDR3 is TGTGCCAGCTTGGCGGGGCGACGCACAGATACGCAGTATTTT. Its protein is CASLAGRRTDTQYF.

The genes are TRBV5-1 and TRBJ2-7; 8 bases align to TRBD2. In germline, CDR1 is SGHRS, CDR2 YFSETQ. The V segment lost 4 bases and the J segment 4 bases; nucleotides outside the gene matches: 4. The CDR3 is 13 amino acids. The CDR3 DNA sequence: TGCGCCAGCAGCCCCGGACTAGCATACGAGCAGTACTTC. This gives the protein CASSPGLAYEQYF.

Only one count was recorded for this clone. The V call is TRBV5-4, the J call TRBJ2-5; TRBD1 aligns across 9 bases. V lost 4 bases to trimming and J lost 7 bases; unmatched junction nucleotides: 8. The germline gives CDR1 SGHNT, CDR2 YYREEE (reference sequence). The CDR3 has 14 amino acids. The CDR3, as DNA: TGTGCCAGCAGCCGGACAGGGGACCTGGGGACCCAGTACTTC. It specifies CASSRTGDLGTQYF.

This chain joins TRBV5-8 and TRBJ1-2; 9 bases map to TRBD1. With 4 bases clipped from V and 8 bases from J, the junction kept 15 bases outside the gene matches. This CDR3 region has 16 residues. Germline values: CDR1 SGHTS, CDR2 YDEGEE. The CDR3 sequence: CASSTNPGQGASGYTF. The CDR3 DNA reads as TGTGCCAGCAGCACGAATCCGGGACAGGGAGCTTCCGGCTACACCTTC.

In its sample, this clone was seen once. J is TRBJ2-2 and V is TRBV4-3; weak D call: TRBD1 (5 bases). CDR1 is LGHNA, CDR2 YSLEER, per germline. CDR3 length equals 16 residues. The V and J ends lost 0 bases and 6 bases respectively, with 14 bases between them. CDR3 coding DNA: TGCGCCAGCAGCCAAGAGTACCAGGGTCGGGCCGGGGAGCTGTTTTTT. The encoded protein is CASSQEYQGRAGELFF.

This chain joins TRBV18 and TRBJ1-5; D is ambiguous. V shed 2 bases and J shed 3 bases, with 8 bases lying between them. Germline V gives CDR1 KGHSH, CDR2 LQKENI. This CDR3 has 14 amino acids. DNA for the CDR3: TGTGCCAGCTCACCAAAGCAGGACAATCAGCCCCAGCATTTT. It translates to CASSPKQDNQPQHF.

In this sample, this clone turned up once. J is TRBJ2-3 and V is TRBV6-2 or TRBV6-3, with 9 bases matching TRBD2. Per the germline V gene, CDR1 is MNHEY and CDR2 is SVGEGT. The CDR3 contains 15 residues. The junction had 8 bases not matched to a gene; V was cut back by 5 bases and J by 5 bases. The chain's CDR3 is CASSVISGSVDTQYF. The DNA for the CDR3 is TGTGCCAGCAGTGTCATTAGCGGGAGCGTAGATACGCAGTATTTT.

In this sample, this clone turned up a few times. The V call is TRBV20-1, the J call TRBJ2-1, with a tentative D call TRBD1 (5 bases). This CDR3 spans 11 amino acids. Germline loops: CDR1 DFQATT, CDR2 SNEGSKA (reference sequence). V gave up 3 bases and J gave up 12 bases, with 12 bases separating them. For the CDR3, the DNA is TGCAGTGCTAGCGGTAATGGGGCGCAGTTCTTC. It yields the protein CSASGNGAQFF.

The V call is TRBV10-2, the J call TRBJ2-7; 9 bases fit TRBD1. The CDR3 has 14 residues. Germline lookup yields CDR1 WSHSY and CDR2 SAAADI. V lost 6 bases to trimming and J lost 7 bases; unmatched junction nucleotides: 10. CDR3 nucleotide sequence: TGCGCCAGCAGGTCGACAGGGGGAACGGGGGAGCAGTACTTC. This codes for CASRSTGGTGEQYF.

This clone appeared a few times. The chain joins TRBV27 to TRBJ1-6; no clear D gene. CDR1 is MNHEY and CDR2 is SMNVEV in the germline V gene (reference sequence). This CDR3 is built from 13 residues. V lost 6 bases, J lost 7 bases, and 10 bases lay in between. The CDR3 spells CASRELGNSPLHF. The CDR3, as DNA: TGTGCCAGCAGAGAATTGGGGAATTCACCCCTCCACTTT.